The rows below give T cell receptor beta chains drawn from one sample of a study of T cell responses to AZD1222 COVID-19 vaccine. Sequenced by immunoSEQ multiplex PCR; TCRdb stores in-frame clones only, minus some. This table has around 200,000 clones, 94% appearing once. This material consisted of peripheral blood, taken 28 days after the second AZD1222 dose. These receptors were obtained from an adult who received the AZD1222 COVID-19 vaccine. CDR3s include the opening cysteine and the closing phenylalanine or tryptophan. A D gene is named only where the DNA matches it firmly. Not all rows give a size; the values are once, few, many and, for expanded clones, a class.

cdr3_length: 12; j_call: TRBJ2-7; d_call: -; clone_size: -; v_call: TRBV12-3/TRBV12-4; cdr3_aa: CASSLGGVEQYF; cdr3_nt: TGTGCCAGCAGTTTGGGCGGAGTCGAGCAGTACTTC
cdr3_length: 18; j_call: TRBJ2-3; d_call: TRBD2; clone_size: -; v_call: TRBV15; cdr3_aa: CATSRGRSGGPSTDTQYF; cdr3_nt: TGTGCCACCAGCAGAGGCAGGTCGGGGGGGCCTAGCACAGATACGCAGTATTTT
cdr3_length: 15; j_call: TRBJ2-7; d_call: -; clone_size: -; v_call: TRBV5-1; cdr3_aa: CASSFRDAVYYEQYF; cdr3_nt: TGCGCCAGCAGCTTCCGGGACGCGGTCTACTACGAGCAGTACTTC
cdr3_length: 13; j_call: TRBJ1-2; d_call: -; clone_size: -; v_call: TRBV5-1; cdr3_aa: CASSPGRGYGYTF; cdr3_nt: TGCGCCAGCAGCCCTGGGAGGGGCTATGGCTACACCTTC
cdr3_length: 15; j_call: TRBJ1-6; d_call: -; clone_size: -; v_call: TRBV6-5; cdr3_aa: CASSPQDRAHSPLHF; cdr3_nt: TGTGCCAGCAGTCCTCAAGACAGAGCCCATTCACCCCTCCACTTT
cdr3_length: 14; j_call: TRBJ1-2; d_call: -; clone_size: few; v_call: TRBV6-5; cdr3_aa: CASSTRDGGDGYTF; cdr3_nt: TGTGCCAGCAGCACAAGGGACGGAGGAGATGGCTACACCTTC
cdr3_length: 13; j_call: TRBJ2-1; d_call: -; clone_size: -; v_call: TRBV7-3; cdr3_aa: CASSPVSYAEQFF; cdr3_nt: TGTGCCAGCAGCCCAGTCTCGTACGCTGAGCAGTTCTTC
cdr3_length: 14; j_call: TRBJ2-7; d_call: -; clone_size: -; v_call: TRBV19; cdr3_aa: CASSNGDGHYEQYF; cdr3_nt: TGTGCCAGTAGTAACGGGGACGGACACTACGAGCAGTACTTC
cdr3_length: 13; j_call: TRBJ2-1; d_call: -; clone_size: -; v_call: TRBV5-1; cdr3_aa: CASNSDSYNEQFF; cdr3_nt: TGCGCCAGCAACTCTGACAGCTACAATGAGCAGTTCTTC
cdr3_length: 16; j_call: TRBJ2-1; d_call: -; clone_size: -; v_call: TRBV11-2; cdr3_aa: CASSSSLNGVRGEQFF; cdr3_nt: TGTGCCAGCAGCTCCTCGCTTAACGGGGTTAGGGGTGAGCAGTTCTTC
cdr3_length: 13; j_call: TRBJ1-1; d_call: -; clone_size: -; v_call: TRBV12-3/TRBV12-4; cdr3_aa: CASTTQMNTEAFF; cdr3_nt: TGTGCCAGCACCACACAAATGAACACTGAAGCTTTCTTT
cdr3_length: 13; j_call: TRBJ2-7; d_call: TRBD1; clone_size: -; v_call: TRBV29-1; cdr3_aa: CSVEATGGGEQYF; cdr3_nt: TGCAGCGTTGAAGCTACAGGGGGCGGCGAGCAGTACTTC
cdr3_length: 12; j_call: TRBJ1-4; d_call: -; clone_size: -; v_call: TRBV7-6; cdr3_aa: CASSLGGEKLFF; cdr3_nt: TGTGCCAGCAGCTTAGGAGGGGAAAAACTGTTTTTT
cdr3_length: 12; j_call: TRBJ1-2; d_call: -; clone_size: once; v_call: TRBV2; cdr3_aa: CASSPGPYGYTF; cdr3_nt: TGTGCCAGCAGTCCGGGGCCCTATGGCTACACCTTC
cdr3_length: 18; j_call: TRBJ2-7; d_call: TRBD1; clone_size: -; v_call: TRBV27; cdr3_aa: CASSWAAAPGQGNDEQYF; cdr3_nt: TGTGCCAGCAGTTGGGCAGCCGCGCCGGGACAGGGGAACGACGAGCAGTACTTC
cdr3_length: 14; j_call: TRBJ1-3; d_call: TRBD1; clone_size: -; v_call: TRBV11-2; cdr3_aa: CASSLDRAGNTIYF; cdr3_nt: TGTGCCAGCAGCTTGGACAGGGCTGGAAACACCATATATTTT
cdr3_length: 15; j_call: TRBJ1-2; d_call: TRBD1; clone_size: -; v_call: TRBV9; cdr3_aa: CASSPTGEGRYGYTF; cdr3_nt: TGTGCCAGCAGCCCTACAGGGGAGGGCCGCTATGGCTACACCTTC
cdr3_length: 13; j_call: TRBJ1-4; d_call: TRBD1; clone_size: once; v_call: TRBV30; cdr3_aa: CAGRDSLNEKLFF; cdr3_nt: TGTGCCGGCAGGGACAGTCTTAATGAAAAACTGTTTTTT
cdr3_length: 13; j_call: TRBJ1-3; d_call: TRBD1; clone_size: -; v_call: TRBV6-5; cdr3_aa: CASRGTGVNTIYF; cdr3_nt: TGTGCCAGCAGGGGGACAGGGGTAAACACCATATATTTT
cdr3_length: 13; j_call: TRBJ1-5; d_call: -; clone_size: -; v_call: TRBV28; cdr3_aa: CASTGFFGQPQHF; cdr3_nt: TGTGCCTCAACAGGGTTTTTCGGTCAGCCCCAGCATTTT
cdr3_length: 15; j_call: TRBJ2-3; d_call: TRBD2; clone_size: once; v_call: TRBV6-4; cdr3_aa: CASSAGGSLTDTQYF; cdr3_nt: TGTGCCAGCAGTGCGGGCGGGAGTCTCACAGATACGCAGTATTTT
cdr3_length: 15; j_call: TRBJ1-4; d_call: -; clone_size: -; v_call: TRBV7-8; cdr3_aa: CASRAGILLLEKLFF; cdr3_nt: TGTGCCAGCAGGGCCGGGATCCTTTTACTAGAAAAACTGTTTTTT
cdr3_length: 15; j_call: TRBJ1-2; d_call: TRBD1; clone_size: -; v_call: TRBV5-6; cdr3_aa: CASSGTETGGYGYTF; cdr3_nt: TGTGCCAGCAGCGGGACTGAGACAGGGGGCTATGGCTACACCTTC
cdr3_length: 16; j_call: TRBJ2-1; d_call: TRBD1; clone_size: once; v_call: TRBV19; cdr3_aa: CASSMPGQGSYNEQFF; cdr3_nt: TGTGCCAGTAGTATGCCGGGACAGGGGTCCTACAATGAGCAGTTCTTC
cdr3_length: 15; j_call: TRBJ2-7; d_call: TRBD1; clone_size: -; v_call: TRBV6-5; cdr3_aa: CASSQGQGGTYEQYF; cdr3_nt: TGTGCCAGCAGCCAGGGACAGGGGGGGACCTACGAGCAGTACTTC
cdr3_length: 14; j_call: TRBJ1-6; d_call: -; clone_size: once; v_call: TRBV10-3; cdr3_aa: CAISELGFDSPLHF; cdr3_nt: TGTGCCATCAGTGAGTTGGGGTTTGACTCACCCCTCCACTTT
cdr3_length: 13; j_call: TRBJ2-7; d_call: TRBD1; clone_size: -; v_call: TRBV23-1; cdr3_aa: CACRQGATYEQYF; cdr3_nt: TGCGCCTGTAGACAGGGGGCCACCTACGAGCAGTACTTC
cdr3_length: 14; j_call: TRBJ1-1; d_call: -; clone_size: -; v_call: TRBV9; cdr3_aa: CASSVPQGDTEAFF; cdr3_nt: TGTGCCAGCAGCGTACCTCAGGGCGACACTGAAGCTTTCTTT
cdr3_length: 14; j_call: TRBJ1-5; d_call: -; clone_size: -; v_call: TRBV24-1; cdr3_aa: CATSDGRDHQPQHF; cdr3_nt: TGTGCCACCAGTGATGGGAGGGATCATCAGCCCCAGCATTTT
cdr3_length: 14; j_call: TRBJ1-2; d_call: -; clone_size: -; v_call: TRBV6-1; cdr3_aa: CASSELREGYGYTF; cdr3_nt: TGTGCCAGCAGTGAACTCCGGGAGGGCTATGGCTACACCTTC
cdr3_length: 13; j_call: TRBJ1-1; d_call: -; clone_size: -; v_call: TRBV3-1/TRBV3-2; cdr3_aa: CASSQVNAPGAFF; cdr3_nt: TGTGCCAGCAGCCAAGTTAACGCTCCAGGCGCTTTCTTT
cdr3_length: 15; j_call: TRBJ2-7; d_call: TRBD1; clone_size: -; v_call: TRBV9; cdr3_aa: CASSAHGQGSYEQYF; cdr3_nt: TGTGCCAGCAGCGCCCACGGACAGGGATCCTACGAGCAGTACTTC
cdr3_length: 14; j_call: TRBJ1-3; d_call: -; clone_size: -; v_call: TRBV2; cdr3_aa: CASTMAGSGNTIYF; cdr3_nt: TGTGCCAGCACTATGGCGGGCTCTGGAAACACCATATATTTT
cdr3_length: 17; j_call: TRBJ2-4; d_call: -; clone_size: -; v_call: TRBV9; cdr3_aa: CASEFDRSELVGVIQYF; cdr3_nt: TGTGCCAGCGAATTTGACAGGAGTGAATTAGTGGGGGTCATTCAGTACTTC
cdr3_length: 15; j_call: TRBJ1-1; d_call: -; clone_size: -; v_call: TRBV6-5; cdr3_aa: CASSYSGGKATEAFF; cdr3_nt: TGTGCCAGCAGTTACTCTGGGGGCAAAGCCACTGAAGCTTTCTTT
cdr3_length: 16; j_call: TRBJ1-2; d_call: -; clone_size: -; v_call: TRBV4-3; cdr3_aa: CASSQDDTVANYGYTF; cdr3_nt: TGCGCCAGCAGCCAAGATGATACAGTAGCTAACTATGGCTACACCTTC
cdr3_length: 15; j_call: TRBJ2-1; d_call: TRBD2; clone_size: -; v_call: TRBV6-1; cdr3_aa: CASSSRREGNNEQFF; cdr3_nt: TGTGCCAGCAGTTCTAGGCGGGAGGGCAACAATGAGCAGTTCTTC
cdr3_length: 16; j_call: TRBJ1-1; d_call: -; clone_size: -; v_call: TRBV19; cdr3_aa: CASSIDLQTTNTEAFF; cdr3_nt: TGTGCCAGTAGTATAGATCTTCAGACAACGAACACTGAAGCTTTCTTT
cdr3_length: 13; j_call: TRBJ1-1; d_call: -; clone_size: -; v_call: TRBV5-6; cdr3_aa: CASSVGRGPEAFF; cdr3_nt: TGTGCCAGCAGCGTAGGTCGGGGCCCGGAAGCTTTCTTT
cdr3_length: 14; j_call: TRBJ1-6; d_call: TRBD1; clone_size: once; v_call: TRBV6-5; cdr3_aa: CASSLDRGGSPLHF; cdr3_nt: TGTGCCAGCAGCCTAGACAGGGGTGGGTCACCCCTCCACTTT
cdr3_length: 15; j_call: TRBJ2-1; d_call: -; clone_size: few; v_call: TRBV29-1; cdr3_aa: CSVPHQQPRYNEQFF; cdr3_nt: TGCAGCGTACCCCATCAACAGCCTAGATACAATGAGCAGTTCTTC
cdr3_length: 14; j_call: TRBJ2-5; d_call: TRBD1; clone_size: -; v_call: TRBV2; cdr3_aa: CASSLDRGQETQYF; cdr3_nt: TGTGCCAGCAGTCTGGACAGGGGCCAAGAGACCCAGTACTTC
cdr3_length: 14; j_call: TRBJ1-4; d_call: -; clone_size: -; v_call: TRBV25-1; cdr3_aa: CASSEAGFNEKLFF; cdr3_nt: TGTGCCAGCAGTGAGGCAGGGTTCAATGAAAAACTGTTTTTT
cdr3_length: 13; j_call: TRBJ2-7; d_call: -; clone_size: -; v_call: TRBV19; cdr3_aa: CASSIDQGYEQYF; cdr3_nt: TGTGCCAGTAGTATAGACCAGGGCTACGAGCAGTACTTC
cdr3_length: 13; j_call: TRBJ1-2; d_call: -; clone_size: -; v_call: TRBV15; cdr3_aa: CATSSDRYYGYTF; cdr3_nt: TGTGCCACCAGCAGCGACAGATACTATGGCTACACCTTC
cdr3_length: 14; j_call: TRBJ1-3; d_call: TRBD1; clone_size: -; v_call: TRBV19; cdr3_aa: CASDRTDSGNTIYF; cdr3_nt: TGTGCATCGGACAGGACAGACTCTGGAAACACCATATATTTT
cdr3_length: 14; j_call: TRBJ2-7; d_call: -; clone_size: once; v_call: TRBV7-8; cdr3_aa: CASSLYDILGEQYF; cdr3_nt: TGTGCCAGCAGCTTATATGACATCCTGGGAGAGCAGTACTTC
cdr3_length: 14; j_call: TRBJ1-2; d_call: -; clone_size: -; v_call: TRBV6-2/TRBV6-3; cdr3_aa: CASSYRGINYGYTF; cdr3_nt: TGTGCCAGCAGTTACCGGGGGATTAACTATGGCTACACCTTC
cdr3_length: 14; j_call: TRBJ1-1; d_call: -; clone_size: -; v_call: TRBV4-1; cdr3_aa: CASSQIPGDTEAFF; cdr3_nt: TGCGCCAGCAGCCAAATCCCAGGGGACACTGAAGCTTTCTTT